This TCR beta chain appears in the sequencing data of a study of response to subunit inactivated influenza vaccine. This clonotype was found a few times. TCRdb re-analysed the RT-PCR reads in MiXCR, keeping a single row per CDR3 protein. Among 500,000 to 600,000 distinct CDR3 sequences listed, 7.5% to 8.5% were seen once. V was clipped by 6 bases and J by 1 base, with 18 bases between them. The CDR3 consists of 17 residues. Germline CDR1 ENHRY, CDR2 SYGVKD. The sequencing here drew on PBMCs from blood, taken around 25 months after vaccination. The gene calls are TRBV10-3 and TRBJ2-2; D might be TRBD2 (6 bases). The TCR sequence derives from a man in his fifties or sixties who received an inactivated influenza vaccine. DNA of the CDR3: TGTGCCATCAGCGGGCGGGGTCGAGGGCTGAACACCGGGGAGCTGTTTTTT. Protein product: CAISGRGRGLNTGELFF.